This TCR beta chain came from a study of blood T cell repertoires in COVID-19. Study overall: The United States, Italy and Spain provided the acute and convalescent COVID-19 samples. PBMCs, B-cell-depleted T cells, or T cells provided the cDNA or gDNA that made up the material.

This CDR3 is 16 amino acids long. Looked up from germline, CDR1 is LNHDA and CDR2 is SQIVND (reference sequence). The V end was cut by 3 bases, the J end by 4 bases, with 18 bases between. Study processing details: Reference gene primer amplification in the assay estimated nucleated cell counts. This table comes from immunoSEQ multiplex PCR, and its TCRdb copy is limited to in-frame clones, with some not included. The V and J calls and clone size were taken over from that table, and D and trimming were inferred from the DNA. Seen here are under 200,000 clones, around 80% observed once, and the top ten hold approximately 6.2%.

V usage is TRBV19 and J usage is TRBJ1-2, with D maybe TRBD1 (5 bases). The sample consisted of peripheral blood. The TCR originated in a man between 65 and 85 years old with active or convalescent COVID-19. The CDR3 loop is CASSIGAGGDPYGYTF. DNA for the CDR3: TGTGCCAGTAGTATTGGTGCTGGGGGGGACCCCTATGGCTACACCTTC.